The 17 T cell receptor beta chains below come from one sample, sequenced in a study of PD-L1 blockade in urothelial cancer. The method was immunoSEQ multiplex PCR; TCRdb's version includes in-frame clones alone and lacks a portion of them. The data contain 35,000 to 40,000 clones, 36% of them singletons. Source: tumor tissue, taken before atezolizumab (anti-PD-L1) treatment. All receptors come from a man in his sixties with urothelial cancer.

A few counts support this clone. V and J are TRBV7-6 and TRBJ1-1, with TRBD1 matching 7 bases. CDR1 and CDR2 from the germline V gene are SGHVS and FNYEAQ. The CDR3 runs 14 residues. V gave up 7 bases and J gave up 6 bases; unmatched junction bases: 11. The CDR3 region has the DNA TGTGCCAGCACCGCAGAGACAGGGTTCCCTGAAGCTTTCTTT. This gives the protein CASTAETGFPEAFF. Combining the CDR3 with reference TRBV7-6 and TRBJ1-1 gives the whole variable domain GAGVSQSPRYKVTKRGQDVALRCDPISGHVSLYWYRQALGQGPEFLTYFNYEAQQDKSGLPNDRFSAERPEGSISTLTIQRTEQRDSAMYRCASTAETGFPEAFFGQGTRLTVV.

In its sample, this clone was seen a few times. The chain combines TRBV6-8 with TRBJ2-1; D is ambiguous. The CDR3 loop spans 17 amino acids. The germline V gene encodes CDR1 MNHGY and CDR2 SAAAGT. V shed 8 bases and J shed 2 bases, with 22 bases lying between them. The CDR3 region is CASCPNRGPQTYNEQFF. CDR3 nucleotides: TGTGCCAGCTGCCCCAACCGTGGGCCACAAACCTACAATGAGCAGTTCTTC.

This rearrangement joins TRBV10-1 to TRBJ2-3, with 7 bases lining up with TRBD2. This CDR3 spans 12 amino acids. Trimming removed 10 bases from V and 0 bases from J; junction bases left unmatched: 1. Per the germline V gene, CDR1 is WNHNN and CDR2 is SYGVQD (reference sequence). CDR3 sequence reads: CATGRSTDTQYF. The CDR3 DNA reads as TGCGCCACCGGGAGGAGCACAGATACGCAGTATTTT.

This chain links TRBV18 with TRBJ2-7; TRBD2 matches 10 bases. This CDR3 has 15 amino acids. V shed 6 bases and J 2 bases; nucleotides not matched to a gene: 7. Germline lookup yields CDR1 KGHSH and CDR2 LQKENI. The CDR3: CASSKTAGGPYEQYF. For the CDR3, the DNA is TGTGCCAGCTCGAAAACAGCGGGAGGGCCCTACGAGCAGTACTTC.

V usage is TRBV11-3 and J usage is TRBJ2-6; possible D gene TRBD1, 6 bases. CDR3 length: 14 residues. With 5 bases removed from V and 15 bases from J, the gap between germline ends came to 20 bases. CDR1 and CDR2 from the germline V gene are SGHNT and YENEEA. As DNA, the CDR3 is TGTGCCAGCAGCCCATACAGGGTTTGGGCGGACCTGACTTTC. Its translation: CASSPYRVWADLTF.

The chain couples TRBV29-1 to TRBJ2-1; 13 nucleotides match TRBD2. Germline loops: CDR1 SQVTM, CDR2 ANQGSEA. V lost 4 bases, J lost 0 bases, and 9 bases stayed unmatched. This CDR3 spans 18 amino acids. This chain's CDR3 is CSVGGKGLAGSSYNEQFF. CDR3 in DNA: TGCAGCGTTGGAGGGAAGGGACTAGCGGGGAGCTCCTACAATGAGCAGTTCTTC.

V usage is TRBV6-7 and J usage is TRBJ1-2; D possibly corresponds to TRBD1 (5 bases). TRBV6-7 is an open reading frame, and its role is uncertain. The CDR3 loop spans 15 amino acids. Deletions cut 5 bases from V and 4 bases from J, with 17 bases between. CDR3 protein: CASSEFRGQGYGYTF. The CDR3 DNA reads TGTGCCAGCAGTGAATTTCGCGGGCAGGGCTATGGCTACACCTTC.

V gene TRBV19 combines with J gene TRBJ1-1; 10 bases agree with TRBD1. Germline CDR1 and CDR2: LNHDA and SQIVND (reference sequence). J lost 1 base, V lost 3 bases, and 8 bases had no gene match. This CDR3 spans 17 amino acids. CDR3 sequence (DNA): TGTGCCAGTAGTATTTGGGACAGGGGTATTCGGAACACTGAAGCTTTCTTT. Its protein product is CASSIWDRGIRNTEAFF.

The V call is TRBV6-8, the J call TRBJ1-3; D is undetermined. In germline, CDR1 is MNHGY, CDR2 SAAAGT. This CDR3 comprises 18 residues. With 6 bases removed from V and 2 bases from J, the gap between germline ends came to 23 bases. CDR3 in DNA: TGTGCCAGCAGCATCGGGAACCATCCTAGGATCCCTGGAAACACCATATATTTT. Protein: CASSIGNHPRIPGNTIYF.

This clone was picked up many times. The chain links TRBV4-1 to TRBJ1-5; TRBD1 matches at 7 bases. Germline lookup yields CDR1 MGHRA and CDR2 YSYEKL. This CDR3 spans 15 amino acids. J gave up 3 bases and V 3 bases, and 5 bases lay outside the gene matches. CDR3 DNA: TGCGCCAGCAGCCAGATAACAGGGGTCAATCAGCCCCAGCATTTT. Residues: CASSQITGVNQPQHF.

This chain uses TRBV28 with TRBJ2-7; D gene unclear. Germline-derived CDR1 and CDR2 are MDHEN and SYDVKM. This CDR3 is built from 12 residues. The V gene lost 7 bases and the J gene lost 6 bases, with 13 bases spanning the gap. The CDR3 loop reads CASTSIGFEQYF. Written as DNA, the CDR3 is TGTGCCAGCACCTCTATAGGGTTCGAGCAGTACTTC.

This clone was seen only a few times. V gene TRBV4-1 combines with J gene TRBJ2-7; D remains ambiguous. The CDR3 length is 16 residues. V gave up 0 bases and J gave up 5 bases, with 17 bases separating them. Germline CDR1 MGHRA, CDR2 YSYEKL. The CDR3 loop reads CASSQDSVTNGHEQYF. The CDR3 nucleotides are TGCGCCAGCAGCCAAGATTCAGTCACTAACGGACACGAGCAGTACTTC.

The chain uses TRBV30 and TRBJ2-2; D uncertain. CDR1 and CDR2 (germline): GTSNPN, SVGIG (reference sequence). The V end was cut by 0 bases, the J end by 4 bases, with 6 bases between. The CDR3 extends over 13 amino acids. The CDR3 bases are TGTGCCTGGAGTGTCCCCTCCACCGGGGAGCTGTTTTTT. Encoded protein: CAWSVPSTGELFF.

The chain combines TRBV29-1 with TRBJ2-7; 7 bases map to TRBD1. The CDR3 is made up of 13 amino acids. The V and J ends lost 6 bases and 6 bases, in that order; junction bases with no gene match: 11. The germline gives CDR1 SQVTM, CDR2 ANQGSEA. CDR3 nucleotide sequence: TGCAGCGTGGGGGACAGCCGGTTCGGCGAGCAGTACTTC. This sequence encodes CSVGDSRFGEQYF.

This clone came up a few times. The gene calls are TRBV15 and TRBJ2-5; TRBD1 might be the D (6 bases). The CDR3 spans 14 residues. Germline CDR1 LNHNV, CDR2 YYDKDF (reference sequence). V was shortened by 4 bases and J by 4 bases, with 13 bases between the two germline ends. CDR3 nucleotides: TGTGCCACCAGCACCCTTTTACAGGGAGAGACCCAGTACTTC. It encodes CATSTLLQGETQYF.

The rearrangement links TRBV6-8 to TRBJ2-7; 10 positions agree with TRBD2. The germline V gene encodes CDR1 MNHGY and CDR2 SAAAGT. This CDR3 is 15 amino acids long. The ends lost 4 bases at V and 2 bases at J; junction bases unmatched: 5. The CDR3 reads CASSSPSGGAYEQYF. The CDR3 nucleotides read TGTGCCAGCAGTTCTCCGAGCGGGGGGGCCTACGAGCAGTACTTC.

This chain joins TRBV29-1 and TRBJ1-1, with D tentatively TRBD1 (5 bases). Germline lookup yields CDR1 SQVTM and CDR2 ANQGSEA. The length of the CDR3 is 13 residues. V lost 4 bases to trimming and J lost 10 bases, with 19 bases between them. The CDR3 sequence: CSVGESTSGRAFF. CDR3 in DNA: TGCAGCGTTGGGGAATCGACCTCAGGGAGAGCTTTCTTT.